These T cell receptor beta chains were read from a single sample in a study of cytomegalovirus exposure and HLA in healthy donors. Method: immunoSEQ multiplex PCR; TCRdb's copy keeps in-frame clones and lacks some. The profile shows 160,000 or so clones, roughly 80% of them singletons. Sequencing was carried out using PBMCs. The receptors come from a woman between 50 and 59 years old in good health and CMV-seronegative. The CDR3 runs from the conserved cysteine through the conserved F or W. The order of the fields is V gene, J gene, clone size, D gene, CDR3 DNA, CDR3 protein. D genes are given only for firm matches. For some rows the clone size is stated as once, few or many, or as a class when expanded; others skip it.

>TRBV5-4|TRBJ2-5|NA|TRBD1
TGTGCCACCACCAAGGGACAGGGATACCAAGAGACCCAGTACTTC
CATTKGQGYQETQYF
>TRBV19|TRBJ2-1|NA|TRBD1
TGTGCCAGTAGTATAGATGTGGCAGGGGGATACAATGAGCAGTTCTTC
CASSIDVAGGYNEQFF
>TRBV18|TRBJ2-3|NA|NA
TGTGCCAGCTCCCCGGTTGGTCCCCGCGATACGCAGTATTTT
CASSPVGPRDTQYF
>TRBV15|TRBJ1-2|NA|TRBD1
TGTGCCACCAGCAGAGGCCCCGGGACAGATGCTAACTATGGCTACACCTTC
CATSRGPGTDANYGYTF
>TRBV10-3|TRBJ2-7|NA|NA
TGTGCCATCAGAACGACCGGGACTGACACCTACGAGCAGTACTTC
CAIRTTGTDTYEQYF
>TRBV6-6|TRBJ1-1|few|NA
TGTGCCAGCAGTCAGCGAGAAGCTTTCTTT
CASSQREAFF
>TRBV7-2|TRBJ2-1|NA|NA
TGTGCCAGCAGCCTAGCTCGGAATGAGCAGTTCTTC
CASSLARNEQFF
>TRBV7-9|TRBJ2-5|NA|NA
TGTGCCAGCAGCTCCCGTGGGGGACTCCAAGAGACCCAGTACTTC
CASSSRGGLQETQYF
>TRBV6-5|TRBJ2-7|NA|NA
TGTGCCAGCAGCCAGCCGGGGACCTACGAGCAGTACTTC
CASSQPGTYEQYF
>TRBV28|TRBJ2-7|NA|NA
TGTGCCAGCAGTTCTCCATCGAGGCAATACGAGCAGTACTTC
CASSSPSRQYEQYF
>TRBV7-9|TRBJ2-1|few|TRBD2
TGTGCCAGCAGCCGAACTAGCGGGTATTACAATGAGCAGTTCTTC
CASSRTSGYYNEQFF
>TRBV11-2|TRBJ2-2|NA|TRBD2
TGTGCCAGCAGCCCCCGGACTAGCAATACCGGGGAGCTGTTTTTT
CASSPRTSNTGELFF
>TRBV7-2|TRBJ1-1|NA|NA
TGTGCCAGCAGCCGCCCGATCAGGACAGCTACTGAAGCTTTCTTT
CASSRPIRTATEAFF
>TRBV7-2|TRBJ2-1|NA|NA
TGTGCCAGCAGCTCGGCGCCAGGTGAGCAGTTCTTC
CASSSAPGEQFF
>TRBV28|TRBJ2-7|NA|NA
TGTGCCAGCAGTTCCCCGGGACAACCGATAACCTACGAGCAGTACTTC
CASSSPGQPITYEQYF
>TRBV6-5|TRBJ2-1|NA|TRBD1
TGTGCCAGCAGTCGACAGGGGTACTACAATGAGCAGTTCTTC
CASSRQGYYNEQFF
>TRBV4-1|TRBJ1-1|NA|NA
TGCGCCAGCCACACTCCCGGGAGCACTGAAGCTTTCTTT
CASHTPGSTEAFF
>TRBV11-2|TRBJ2-7|NA|NA
TGTGCCAGCAGGGACCTCGGGAACGAGCAGTACTTC
CASRDLGNEQYF
>TRBV4-1|TRBJ2-1|NA|NA
TGCGCCAGCAGTCGTTACAATGAGCAGTTCTTC
CASSRYNEQFF
>TRBV9|TRBJ1-1|NA|TRBD1
TGTGCCAGCAGCGTTGGACAGGGGGCGAACACTGAAGCTTTCTTT
CASSVGQGANTEAFF
>TRBV7-9|TRBJ1-6|NA|NA
TGTGCCAGCAGCCCCGCCCGGGGAGAGGGTAATTCACCCCTCCACTTT
CASSPARGEGNSPLHF